Following are 18 T cell receptor beta chains from one sample sequenced in a study of human T cells and chemical hapten exposure. TCRdb itself ran the RACE reads through MiXCR, one entry per CDR3 protein. Here the sample spans 39,000 or so distinct CDR3 sequences, about 4% being singletons. Stated time point: patch test 1, 2 weeks after DPC sensitization. Treatment: therapeutic diphenylcyclopropenone sensitization with weekly scalp DPC. Unfractionated whole blood served as the source for total RNA extraction. The sample consisted of whole blood, taken in connection with sensitization to the hapten diphenylcyclopropenone (DPC). The receptors originated from a man aged 50-59 years with alopecia areata. Some clones in this sample may be carry-over from other donors' samples.

This clonotype was found many times. This chain connects TRBV7-9 to TRBJ1-5; D is uncertain. Germline assignment: CDR1 SEHNR and CDR2 FQNEAQ (reference sequence). The V and J ends lost 1 base and 7 bases respectively, with 5 bases between them. The CDR3 consists of 12 residues. The CDR3 protein is CASSLGHQPQHF. The DNA of the CDR3 is TGTGCCAGCAGCTTAGGGCACCAGCCCCAGCATTTT.

This clonotype came up many times. The chain joins TRBV5-4 to TRBJ2-7, with 12 bases aligning to TRBD2. The CDR3 is made up of 15 amino acids. The germline gives CDR1 SGHNT, CDR2 YYREEE (reference sequence). Trimming removed 4 bases from V and 2 bases from J; junction bases left unmatched: 4. CDR3 nucleotides: TGTGCCAGCAGCCCGGGACTAGCGGGTGCCTACGAGCAGTACTTC. This translates into CASSPGLAGAYEQYF.

This clonotype was detected ten times or more. This sequence joins TRBV6-5 and TRBJ2-3, with TRBD2 identical over 7 bases. The CDR3 runs to 14 residues. Germline V gene data show CDR1 as MNHEY and CDR2 as SVGAGI. The V gene end was trimmed by 6 bases and the J gene end by 8 bases; junction bases not matched to a gene: 11. The CDR3 loop is CASSLYRGDGTQYF. In DNA form, the CDR3 reads TGTGCCAGCAGCTTATACCGGGGGGACGGTACGCAGTATTTT.

This clonotype was counted ten times or more. The CDR3 loop is CASSLGTSGSREQFF. The DNA for the CDR3 is TGTGCCAGCAGCTTAGGGACTAGCGGGAGTCGTGAGCAGTTCTTC. V gene TRBV11-2 combines with J gene TRBJ2-1, with 13 bases matching TRBD2. The CDR3 has 15 residues. V shed 1 base, J shed 9 bases, and the junction held 3 bases outside the gene matches. CDR1 is SGHAT, CDR2 FQNNGV, per germline.

This clonotype was observed at least ten times. J is TRBJ2-3 and V is TRBV4-3, with 14 positions matching TRBD2. After removal of 5 bases from V and 3 bases from J, the junction contained 7 bases not matched to a gene. This CDR3 is 17 amino acids long. Germline V gene sequence: CDR1 LGHNA, CDR2 YSLEER. Written as DNA, the CDR3 is TGCGCCAGCAGCGCCCGACTAGCGGGAGGGCCAACAGATACGCAGTATTTT. It yields the protein CASSARLAGGPTDTQYF.

This clonotype was counted at least ten times. DNA of the CDR3: TGTGCCAGCAGCTTCCCCCATGGGACAGCTTACACCGGGGAGCTGTTTTTT. Protein sequence: CASSFPHGTAYTGELFF. The chain links TRBV11-2 to TRBJ2-2; TRBD1 matches at 7 bases. J was trimmed by 3 bases and V by 3 bases; bases with no gene match: 10. Germline CDR1 and CDR2: SGHAT and FQNNGV. The CDR3 extends over 17 amino acids. Combining the CDR3 with reference TRBV11-2 and TRBJ2-2 gives the whole variable domain EAGVAQSPRYKIIEKRQSVAFWCNPISGHATLYWYQQILGQGPKLLIQFQNNGVVDDSQLPKDRFSAERLKGVDSTLKIQPAKLEDSAVYLCASSFPHGTAYTGELFFGEGSRLTVL.

The sample holds many counts of this clonotype. The V gene is TRBV12-3 or TRBV12-4, the J gene TRBJ1-4; D unresolved. The CDR3 runs 14 residues. V lost 3 bases and J lost 8, with 13 bases in between. The CDR3 DNA reads as TGTGCCAGCAGTTTCGCGAGGGCTTGGGAAAAACTGTTTTTT. Translating gives CASSFARAWEKLFF.

Many counts were recorded for this clonotype. J is TRBJ2-1 and V is TRBV5-1; TRBD2 aligns across 7 bases. In germline, CDR1 is SGHRS, CDR2 YFSETQ. This CDR3 has 16 amino acids. The V segment lost 1 base and the J segment 8 bases; nucleotides outside the gene matches: 12. CDR3 coding DNA: TGCGCCAGCAGCTTGTCGATCGGTGCTAGCGGTGATGAGCAGTTCTTC. Protein product: CASSLSIGASGDEQFF.

This clonotype was seen repeatedly, ten times or more. The chain has TRBV3-1 and TRBJ2-1; 10 bases are shared with TRBD2. The CDR3 consists of 14 residues. Germline lookup yields CDR1 LGHDT and CDR2 YNNKEL (reference sequence). V dropped 1 base and J dropped 7; count of bases not matched to a gene: 1. The CDR3 protein is CASSQASGSNEQFF. The CDR3 bases are TGTGCCAGCAGCCAAGCTAGCGGGAGTAATGAGCAGTTCTTC.

This clonotype was seen many times. The rearrangement links TRBV5-1 to TRBJ2-7; no reliable D call. In germline, CDR1 is SGHRS, CDR2 YFSETQ. Trimming stripped 0 bases from V and 2 bases from J, with 9 bases between. This CDR3 comprises 14 residues. The CDR3 here is CASSLEGRPYEQYF. The CDR3 nucleotides are TGCGCCAGCAGCTTGGAGGGCAGACCCTACGAGCAGTACTTC. Full variable domain (missing parts from reference TRBV5-1 and TRBJ2-7): KAGVTQTPRYLIKTRGQQVTLSCSPISGHRSVSWYQQTPGQGLQFLFEYFSETQRNKGNFPGRFSGRQFSNSRSEMNVSTLELGDSALYLCASSLEGRPYEQYFGPGTRLTVT.

Many counts were recorded for this clonotype. V and J are TRBV7-9 and TRBJ2-1; 11 nucleotides match TRBD2. Losses at the gene ends were 5 bases for V and 10 bases for J; bases not matched to a gene: 19. The CDR3 length is 18 residues. Germline-derived CDR1 and CDR2 are SEHNR and FQNEAQ (reference sequence). The CDR3 nucleotides are TGTGCCAGCAGCCCCCCCTTGGCACTAGCGGGAGCATCTAGGGAGCAGTTCTTC. It is translated as CASSPPLALAGASREQFF. Combining the CDR3 with reference TRBV7-9 and TRBJ2-1 gives the whole variable domain DTGVSQNPRHKITKRGQNVTFRCDPISEHNRLYWYRQTLGQGPEFLTYFQNEAQLEKSRLLSDRFSAERPKGSFSTLEIQRTEQGDSAMYLCASSPPLALAGASREQFFGPGTRLTVL.

This clonotype has a handful of counts. The chain couples TRBV12-3 or TRBV12-4 to TRBJ2-1; unclear D gene. There are 14 residues in the CDR3. The V gene lost 6 bases and the J gene lost 2 bases, with 11 bases spanning the gap. The CDR3 DNA follows: TGTGCCAGCAGGCTTACCTCCCCCTACAATGAGCAGTTCTTC. This codes for CASRLTSPYNEQFF.

The genes are TRBV18 and TRBJ1-5, with D possibly being TRBD1 (5 bases). Trimming stripped 4 bases from V and 4 bases from J, with 14 bases between. Germline V CDR1 and CDR2: KGHSH, LQKENI. The CDR3 sequence is 15 residues long. The CDR3 coding sequence is TGTGCCAGCTCACGCTTGCAGGGAGGGAATCAGCCCCAGCATTTT. Amino acid sequence: CASSRLQGGNQPQHF.

The table lists this clonotype with many counts. V is TRBV3-1 and J is TRBJ1-5; D might be TRBD1 (6 bases). Germline lookup yields CDR1 LGHDT and CDR2 YNNKEL (reference sequence). V lost 6 bases and J 3 bases, leaving 9 bases between the germline ends. The CDR3 totals 13 residues. The CDR3 DNA follows: TGTGCCAGCAGTCGGACAGACAATCAGCCCCAGCATTTT. It yields the protein CASSRTDNQPQHF.

This clonotype was observed at least ten times. The chain carries TRBV19 and TRBJ2-1; maybe TRBD2 (6 bases). Germline V gene sequence: CDR1 LNHDA, CDR2 SQIVND (reference sequence). V lost 4 bases to trimming and J lost 0 bases, with 22 bases between them. CDR3 length: 19 amino acids. The CDR3 protein is CASSKRLEGGKSSYNEQFF. DNA of the CDR3: TGTGCCAGTAGTAAAAGGCTAGAGGGCGGGAAAAGCTCCTACAATGAGCAGTTCTTC.

This clonotype was detected only a few times. The chain joins TRBV12-3 or TRBV12-4 to TRBJ1-5, with unresolved D. The CDR3 is 14 amino acids. Trimming removed 4 bases from V and 7 bases from J, with 14 bases in between. CDR3 DNA: TGTGCCAGCAGTTCCGGGCAAAATCTCCAGCCCCAGCATTTT. Residues: CASSSGQNLQPQHF.

This clonotype was detected many times. V usage is TRBV3-1 and J usage is TRBJ2-7; TRBD2 matches at 8 bases. The CDR3 totals 13 residues. Germline V gives CDR1 LGHDT, CDR2 YNNKEL (reference sequence). The ends lost 4 bases at V and 4 bases at J; junction bases unmatched: 3. For the CDR3, the DNA is TGTGCCAGCAGCCTGCGGGGGGCTTACGAGCAGTACTTC. The encoded protein is CASSLRGAYEQYF.

This clonotype appeared many times. The chain joins TRBV5-1 to TRBJ2-1; D is unresolved. The CDR3 contains 17 residues. Trimming cost V 0 bases and J 0 bases, with 13 bases left between them. Germline V lookup: CDR1 SGHRS, CDR2 YFSETQ. CDR3 in DNA: TGCGCCAGCAGCTTGGGGTGGCAGGTTAGCTCCTACAATGAGCAGTTCTTC. Protein: CASSLGWQVSSYNEQFF.